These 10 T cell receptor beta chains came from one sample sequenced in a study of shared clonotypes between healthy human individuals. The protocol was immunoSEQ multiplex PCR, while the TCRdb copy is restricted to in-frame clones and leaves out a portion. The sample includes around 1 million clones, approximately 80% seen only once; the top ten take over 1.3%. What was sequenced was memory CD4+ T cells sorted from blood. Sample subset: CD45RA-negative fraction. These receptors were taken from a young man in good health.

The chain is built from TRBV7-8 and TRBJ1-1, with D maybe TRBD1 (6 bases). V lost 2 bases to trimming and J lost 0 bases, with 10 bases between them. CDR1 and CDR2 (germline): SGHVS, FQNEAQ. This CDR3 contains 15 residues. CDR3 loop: CASSLTYRVNTEAFF. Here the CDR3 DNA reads TGTGCCAGCAGCTTAACCTACAGGGTGAACACTGAAGCTTTCTTT.

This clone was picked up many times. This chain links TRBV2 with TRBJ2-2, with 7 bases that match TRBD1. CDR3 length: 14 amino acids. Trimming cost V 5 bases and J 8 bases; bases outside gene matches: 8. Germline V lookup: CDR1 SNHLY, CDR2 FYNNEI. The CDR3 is CASSNGQVAGELFF. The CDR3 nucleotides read TGTGCCAGCAGTAACGGACAGGTCGCGGGGGAGCTGTTTTTT.

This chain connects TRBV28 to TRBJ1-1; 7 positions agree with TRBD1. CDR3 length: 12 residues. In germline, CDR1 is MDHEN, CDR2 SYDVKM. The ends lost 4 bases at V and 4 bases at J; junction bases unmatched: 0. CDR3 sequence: CASSSGGTEAFF. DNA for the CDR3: TGTGCCAGCAGTTCAGGGGGCACTGAAGCTTTCTTT.

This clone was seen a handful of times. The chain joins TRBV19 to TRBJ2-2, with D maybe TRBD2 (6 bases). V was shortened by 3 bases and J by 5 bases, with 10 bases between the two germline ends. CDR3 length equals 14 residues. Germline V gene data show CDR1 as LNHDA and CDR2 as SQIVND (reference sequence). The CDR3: CASSIGGRTGELFF. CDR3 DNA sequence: TGTGCCAGTAGTATCGGAGGGAGGACCGGGGAGCTGTTTTTT.

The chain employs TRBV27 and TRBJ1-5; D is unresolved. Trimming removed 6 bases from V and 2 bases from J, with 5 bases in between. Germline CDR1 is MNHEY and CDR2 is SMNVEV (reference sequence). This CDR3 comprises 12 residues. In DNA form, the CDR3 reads TGTGCCAGCAGGGGTGGCAATCAGCCCCAGCATTTT. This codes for CASRGGNQPQHF.

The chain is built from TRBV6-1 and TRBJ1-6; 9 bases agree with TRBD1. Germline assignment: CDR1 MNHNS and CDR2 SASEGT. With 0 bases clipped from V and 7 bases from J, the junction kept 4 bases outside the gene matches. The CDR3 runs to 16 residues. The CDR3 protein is CASSEALGTGNSPLHF. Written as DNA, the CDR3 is TGTGCCAGCAGTGAAGCGCTTGGGACAGGGAATTCACCCCTCCACTTT.

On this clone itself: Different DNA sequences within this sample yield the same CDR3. CDR3 bases: TGTGCCAGTAGTATCCAGAACTATGGCTACACCTTC. This encodes CASSIQNYGYTF. The V gene is TRBV19, the J gene TRBJ1-2, with D hard to call. Per germline, CDR1 LNHDA and CDR2 SQIVND (reference sequence). Deletions cut 3 bases from V and 2 bases from J, with 4 bases between. This CDR3 has 12 amino acids.

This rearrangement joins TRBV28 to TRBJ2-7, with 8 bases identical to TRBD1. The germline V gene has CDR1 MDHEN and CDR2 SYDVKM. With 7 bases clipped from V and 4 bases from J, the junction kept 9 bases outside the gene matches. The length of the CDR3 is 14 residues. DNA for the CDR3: TGTGCCAGCAACACCGGGACAGGAGTATACGAGCAGTACTTC. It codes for CASNTGTGVYEQYF. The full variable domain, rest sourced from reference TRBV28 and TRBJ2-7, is DVKVTQSSRYLVKRTGEKVFLECVQDMDHENMFWYRQDPGLGLRLIYFSYDVKMKEKGDIPEGYSVSREKKERFSLILESASTNQTSMYLCASNTGTGVYEQYFGPGTRLTVT.

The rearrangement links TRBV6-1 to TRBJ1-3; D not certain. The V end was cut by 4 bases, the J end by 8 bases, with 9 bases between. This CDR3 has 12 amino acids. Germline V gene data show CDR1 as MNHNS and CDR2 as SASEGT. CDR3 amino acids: CASSASGDTIYF. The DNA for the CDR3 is TGTGCCAGCAGTGCCTCCGGGGACACCATATATTTT.

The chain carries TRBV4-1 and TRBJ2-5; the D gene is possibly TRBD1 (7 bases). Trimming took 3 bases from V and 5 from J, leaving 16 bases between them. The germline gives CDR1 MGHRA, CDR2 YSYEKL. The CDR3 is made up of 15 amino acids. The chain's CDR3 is CASSHPGGSMETQYF. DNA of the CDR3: TGCGCCAGCAGCCATCCAGGGGGGTCAATGGAGACCCAGTACTTC.